A single sample is the source of the 31 T cell receptor beta chains below, sequenced in a study of blood T cells in healthy people across ages. Using a J-beta primer mix together with a sample-barcoded 5' primer, a second PCR was run for about 6 to 12 cycles. TCRdb reprocessed the 5' RACE reads with MiXCR, giving one entry per CDR3 protein. The sample lists 700,000 to 900,000 distinct CDR3 sequences, under 30% seen once, with roughly 3.1% in the top ten. The same sample was also used in a study of T cells of mothers and their children.

The sample taken for sequencing was blood. These receptors were taken from a boy aged 5 to 17 in good health.

The chain has TRBV7-8 and TRBJ2-5, with a possible D match to TRBD1 (5 bases). TRBJ2-7 matches the DNA end more closely, so the J call is doubtful. The CDR3 is 16 residues long. The germline CDR1 and CDR2 sequences are SGHVS and FQNEAQ. The CDR3 coding sequence is TGTGCCAGCAGCTTAGCACCACAGGCCAGCTCCTACGAGCAGTACTTC. Protein sequence: CASSLAPQASSYEQYF.

V gene TRBV5-4 combines with J gene TRBJ2-5, with a possible D match to TRBD2 (5 bases). The J call is uncertain, as TRBJ2-7 better fits the DNA end. CDR3 size: 15 residues. Germline V gene lookup returns CDR1 SGHNT and CDR2 YYREEE (reference sequence). This CDR3 reads CASSPDAGQFNEQYF. In DNA form, the CDR3 reads TGTGCCAGCAGCCCCGATGCGGGTCAGTTCAACGAGCAGTACTTC.

About this clonotype: Here the CDR3 omits its conserved ending phenylalanine or tryptophan, so a read error is the likely source. This sequence joins TRBV6-5 and TRBJ1-4; D may be TRBD1 (5 bases). This CDR3 has 15 residues. V lost 6 bases, J lost 0 bases, and 11 bases lay in between. Germline assignment: CDR1 MNHEY and CDR2 SVGAGI. For the CDR3, the DNA is TGTGCCAGCAGCCCGCGGGGGGCAACTAATGAAAAACTGTTTCTT. It yields the protein CASSPRGATNEKLFL.

The rearrangement uses TRBV29-1 and TRBJ2-1; possible D gene TRBD1, 5 bases. This CDR3 spans 13 amino acids. V gave up 5 bases and J gave up 6 bases, with 14 bases separating them. Per germline, CDR1 SQVTM and CDR2 ANQGSEA. CDR3 DNA: TGCAGCGTTACCTCAAAAGGGGTCAATGAGCAGTTCTTC. Protein product: CSVTSKGVNEQFF.

V and J are TRBV5-1 and TRBJ1-1; 8 nucleotides align to TRBD1. V trimming: 0 bases; J trimming: 4 bases; junction bases outside the gene matches: 8. The CDR3 runs 16 residues. CDR1 and CDR2 (germline): SGHRS, YFSETQ. CDR3 sequence reads: CASSLVPGGEVTEAFF. The CDR3 nucleotides are TGCGCCAGCAGCTTGGTCCCAGGGGGCGAGGTCACTGAAGCTTTCTTT.

This chain joins TRBV7-8 and TRBJ2-3; 8 bases map to TRBD2. With V trimmed by 6 bases and J by 0 bases, 11 bases remained unmatched. This CDR3 region has 17 residues. From germline, CDR1 is SGHVS and CDR2 FQNEAQ. The CDR3 DNA follows: TGTGCCAGCAGTTATAACGGCGGGGGGCCTAGCACAGATACGCAGTATTTT. Its translation: CASSYNGGGPSTDTQYF.

This clonotype was seen a handful of times. The chain has TRBV5-1 and TRBJ2-1, with D perhaps being TRBD1 or TRBD2 (5 bases each). CDR1 SGHRS and CDR2 YFSETQ come from the germline V gene. The V end lost 0 bases, the J end lost 4 bases, and 14 bases lay between the germline ends. The CDR3 covers 16 residues. The CDR3 sequence: CASSLGGRGYYNEQFF. Written as DNA, the CDR3 is TGCGCCAGCAGCTTGGGGGGACGGGGATATTACAATGAGCAGTTCTTC. The variable domain in full, with the rest retrieved from reference TRBV5-1 and TRBJ2-1, is KAGVTQTPRYLIKTRGQQVTLSCSPISGHRSVSWYQQTPGQGLQFLFEYFSETQRNKGNFPGRFSGRQFSNSRSEMNVSTLELGDSALYLCASSLGGRGYYNEQFFGPGTRLTVL.

CDR3: CASIRGHRDTQYF. The CDR3 region has the DNA TGTGCCAGCATTAGGGGGCATCGAGATACGCAGTATTTT. The genes are TRBV6-1 and TRBJ2-3, with TRBD1 matching 7 bases. The CDR3 extends over 13 amino acids. From germline, CDR1 is MNHNS and CDR2 SASEGT. Trimming at V came to 7 bases and at J to 5 bases, leaving 6 bases not matched to a gene.

This clonotype appeared a few times. This sequence joins TRBV20-1 and TRBJ1-4; D remains unclear. The V gene's germline CDR1 is DFQATT and CDR2 SNEGSKA (reference sequence). The ends were cut back, 0 bases at V and 8 bases at J, with 19 bases in the middle. The CDR3 is 16 amino acids. This CDR3 is CSARDQPGLGGEKLFF. The CDR3 DNA reads as TGCAGTGCTAGAGATCAGCCCGGCCTAGGAGGAGAAAAACTGTTTTTT.

J is TRBJ2-1 and V is TRBV12-3 or TRBV12-4, with D unclear. The DNA end favors TRBJ2-7, so the J call may be wrong. This CDR3 contains 13 residues. The CDR3 here is CASSSGVAYEQYF. CDR3 sequence (DNA): TGTGCCAGCAGTTCTGGTGTCGCCTACGAGCAGTACTTC.

The gene calls are TRBV6-5 and TRBJ2-3; 9 bases fit TRBD2. The germline CDR1 and CDR2 sequences are MNHEY and SVGAGI. V shed 0 bases and J 6 bases; nucleotides not matched to a gene: 7. This CDR3 has 16 amino acids. The CDR3 sequence: CASSYSTSGGWDTQYF. The DNA of the CDR3 is TGTGCCAGCAGTTACTCGACTAGCGGCGGGTGGGATACGCAGTATTTT.

The chain combines TRBV11-2 with TRBJ2-3; the D is unclear. V was cut by 7 bases and J by 1 base, with 12 bases left in between. CDR3 length: 14 amino acids. The germline V gene has CDR1 SGHAT and CDR2 FQNNGV. The CDR3 DNA follows: TGTGCCAGCACCCCTTTATCCCGCACAGATACGCAGTATTTT. It is translated as CASTPLSRTDTQYF.

The J gene is TRBJ2-3, the V gene TRBV30; 7 bases match TRBD2. The germline gives CDR1 GTSNPN, CDR2 SVGIG (reference sequence). The CDR3 contains 12 residues. With 0 bases clipped from V and 12 bases from J, the junction kept 6 bases outside the gene matches. The CDR3 here is CAWSVRSSGQYF. The DNA of the CDR3 is TGTGCCTGGAGTGTACGGTCTAGCGGACAGTATTTT.

The rearrangement links TRBV7-9 to TRBJ2-5; 9 nucleotides line up with TRBD2. The DNA end favors TRBJ2-1, so the J call may be wrong. The CDR3 length is 15 residues. Germline V gene lookup returns CDR1 SEHNR and CDR2 FQNEAQ (reference sequence). The CDR3 is CASSLSEAGGSEQFF. The CDR3 nucleotides are TGTGCCAGCAGCCTATCGGAAGCGGGGGGATCTGAGCAGTTCTTC.

In DNA, the CDR3 is TGTGCCAGCAGCTTAGAGTACCGTCCCTACGAGCAGTACTTC. Translation gives CASSLEYRPYEQYF. The chain employs TRBV7-9 and TRBJ2-7, with no clear D. The ends were cut back, 1 base at V and 2 bases at J, with 9 bases in the middle. Germline CDR1 reads SEHNR; CDR2 reads FQNEAQ (reference sequence). The CDR3 extends over 14 amino acids.

This clonotype was seen only a few times. The junction and the germline gene differ at one end; a read error may be behind it. This chain links TRBV7-3 with TRBJ2-3; TRBD2 matches 10 bases. CDR1 and CDR2 from the germline V gene are SGHTA and FQGTGA. This CDR3 comprises 19 residues. CDR3: CVSSLQGGSGGSITDTQYF. CDR3 sequence (DNA): TGTGTCAGCAGCTTACAGGGGGGTAGCGGGGGGTCCATCACAGATACGCAGTATTTT.

In this sample, this clonotype turned up a few times. This chain joins TRBV5-1 and TRBJ1-4; D uncertain. The germline gives CDR1 SGHRS, CDR2 YFSETQ. The length of the CDR3 is 14 residues. The V and J ends lost 5 bases and 5 bases respectively, with 13 bases between them. CDR3 in amino acids: CASSNRRTNEKLFF. In nucleotides, the CDR3 is TGCGCCAGCAGTAACAGACGGACGAATGAAAAACTGTTTTTT.

This clonotype was seen a few times. The genes are TRBV5-1 and TRBJ1-4; the D is unclear. The V and J ends lost 2 bases and 7 bases respectively, with 15 bases between them. CDR3 length equals 15 residues. The germline gives CDR1 SGHRS, CDR2 YFSETQ. Written as DNA, the CDR3 is TGCGCCAGCAGCTTTAGCCGTCACGGCAGTGAAAAACTGTTTTTT. It codes for CASSFSRHGSEKLFF.

This clonotype was counted between two and nine times. The chain uses TRBV27 and TRBJ1-4; the D is unclear. CDR1 and CDR2 (germline): MNHEY, SMNVEV (reference sequence). CDR3 length: 14 amino acids. V was clipped by 7 bases and J by 0 bases, with 9 bases between them. The CDR3 nucleotides read TGTGCCAGCATGGGTGTCGCAACTAATGAAAAACTGTTTTTT. Translation gives CASMGVATNEKLFF. The full variable domain, completed using reference TRBV27 and TRBJ1-4, is EAQVTQNPRYLITVTGKKLTVTCSQNMNHEYMSWYRQDPGLGLRQIYYSMNVEVTDKGDVPEGYKVSRKEKRNFPLILESPSPNQTSLYFCASMGVATNEKLFFGSGTQLSVL.

This clonotype was detected only a few times. The gene calls are TRBV12-3 or TRBV12-4 and TRBJ2-5; weak D call: TRBD1 (5 bases). The CDR3 runs 13 residues. The V and J ends lost 5 bases and 5 bases respectively, with 12 bases between them. CDR3 nucleotide sequence: TGTGCCAGCAGTACGCAGGGTTCGGAGACCCAGTACTTC. Amino acids: CASSTQGSETQYF.

Only a few counts were recorded for this clonotype. V usage is TRBV7-9 and J usage is TRBJ1-1; D unresolved. CDR1 SEHNR and CDR2 FQNEAQ come from the germline V gene (reference sequence). CDR3 length: 14 amino acids. V was shortened by 4 bases and J by 4 bases, with 13 bases between the two germline ends. The CDR3 nucleotides are TGTGCCAGCAGCTATGTCAAAGGAGGCACTGAAGCTTTCTTT. Encoded protein: CASSYVKGGTEAFF.

This chain joins TRBV12-3 or TRBV12-4 and TRBJ2-5; 7 bases agree with TRBD2. V lost 6 bases, J lost 1 base, and 5 bases stayed unmatched. The CDR3 runs to 14 residues. The CDR3 nucleotides read TGTGCCAGCAGGCCTACTAGCGCCCAAGAGACCCAGTACTTC. This gives the protein CASRPTSAQETQYF.

The table lists this clonotype with many counts. The junction differs from germline at one of its ends, possibly a read error. This chain links TRBV5-1 with TRBJ1-1; D is unresolved. The CDR3 has 14 residues. Germline V CDR1 and CDR2: SGHRS, YFSETQ. In DNA form, the CDR3 reads TGTGCCAGCAGCTTAGAGGGTTTGAACACTGAAGCTTTCTTT. This codes for CASSLEGLNTEAFF.

This chain uses TRBV6-2 or TRBV6-3 with TRBJ2-5; TRBD2 agrees at 8 bases. Trimming cost V 7 bases and J 5 bases; bases outside gene matches: 12. This CDR3 comprises 15 residues. CDR1 and CDR2 from the germline V gene are MNHEY and SVGEGT. The CDR3 spells CASTQLTSGFETQYF. The CDR3 nucleotides are TGTGCCAGCACCCAACTAACTAGCGGTTTTGAGACCCAGTACTTC.

The rearrangement joins TRBV20-1 to TRBJ1-2, with 8 bases fitting TRBD1. This CDR3 spans 11 amino acids. Germline CDR1 and CDR2: DFQATT and SNEGSKA (reference sequence). V lost 6 bases to trimming and J lost 7 bases; unmatched junction nucleotides: 4. CDR3 region: CSAPGGGGYTF. The CDR3 DNA reads as TGCAGTGCCCCAGGGGGCGGTGGCTACACCTTC.

The chain uses TRBV6-1 and TRBJ2-7, with D possibly TRBD1 on 5 matching bases. Germline V gene lookup returns CDR1 MNHNS and CDR2 SASEGT. The CDR3 extends over 12 amino acids. The V gene lost 7 bases and the J gene lost 5 bases, with 12 bases spanning the gap. The CDR3 DNA is TGTGCCAGCATCGGATGGGGCCACGAGCAGTACTTC. As protein: CASIGWGHEQYF.

The rearrangement uses TRBV29-1 and TRBJ2-4, with D tentatively TRBD1 (6 bases). The germline gives CDR1 SQVTM, CDR2 ANQGSEA. Between the trimmed V and J ends, which lost 4 bases and 11 bases, there was a span of 12 bases. This CDR3 spans 11 amino acids. The CDR3 coding sequence is TGCAGCGTTGGGGCCCAGGGGTTTCAGTACTTC. The encoded protein is CSVGAQGFQYF.

This chain links TRBV29-1 with TRBJ1-2; D is ambiguous. The CDR3 consists of 11 residues. Germline CDR1 and CDR2: SQVTM and ANQGSEA. Trimming pared 6 bases from V and 7 bases from J, leaving 12 bases between. CDR3 residues: CSVADTGGYTF. The CDR3 DNA follows: TGCAGCGTAGCCGACACCGGTGGCTACACCTTC.

The genes are TRBV27 and TRBJ1-1, with D unresolved. The V gene's germline CDR1 is MNHEY and CDR2 SMNVEV (reference sequence). This CDR3 comprises 13 residues. Trimming left V 7 bases short and J 0 bases short, with 9 bases between. This chain's CDR3 is CASMRVVNTEAFF. The CDR3 nucleotides read TGTGCCAGCATGAGGGTGGTGAACACTGAAGCTTTCTTT.

This clonotype was counted between two and nine times. This sequence joins TRBV7-9 and TRBJ1-1; D not certain. Germline CDR1 is SEHNR and CDR2 is FQNEAQ (reference sequence). Between the trimmed V and J ends, which lost 5 bases and 4 bases, there was a span of 11 bases. This CDR3 has 13 residues. CDR3 sequence: CASSLVFSTEAFF. The CDR3 nucleotides are TGTGCCAGCAGCCTCGTCTTCAGCACTGAAGCTTTCTTT.

This clonotype was recorded only once. V is TRBV27 and J is TRBJ2-7; TRBD1 aligns across 9 bases. CDR3 size: 16 residues. Germline V gene lookup returns CDR1 MNHEY and CDR2 SMNVEV (reference sequence). V was clipped by 3 bases and J by 5 bases; unmatched bases: 11. For the CDR3, the DNA is TGTGCCAGCAGTTTTGTCTTCACAGGGGGCCTTGACGAGCAGTACTTC. This codes for CASSFVFTGGLDEQYF.